This TCR beta chain was sequenced during a study of PD-1 blockade in mismatch repair-deficient tumors. Study summary: Patients had approximately 11 mismatch repair-deficient cancer types, all previously treated and progressing.

Whole-study findings and limits: Tumor-resident clones, often undetectable pretreatment in blood, expanded then contracted after pembrolizumab.

Mismatch repair deficiency was confirmed in all patients, by PCR or immunohistochemistry. Assay used: immunoSEQ multiplex PCR; TCRdb lists only in-frame clones, some missing. The table records 75,000 to 80,000 clones, 80% to 90% of them present only once. As for this clone: The antigen remains unidentified.

The V end lost 2 bases, the J end lost 0 bases, and 6 bases lay between the germline ends. The germline V gene encodes CDR1 MNHEY and CDR2 SVGAGI. The CDR3 loop spans 14 amino acids. The source of this sequence is an adult with mismatch repair-deficient cancer. The sample in question was peripheral blood, obtained 44 weeks after starting pembrolizumab. The chain links TRBV6-5 to TRBJ2-3; D unresolved. The CDR3 here is CASSYGKSTDTQYF. The CDR3 DNA reads as TGTGCCAGCAGTTACGGGAAAAGCACAGATACGCAGTATTTT.